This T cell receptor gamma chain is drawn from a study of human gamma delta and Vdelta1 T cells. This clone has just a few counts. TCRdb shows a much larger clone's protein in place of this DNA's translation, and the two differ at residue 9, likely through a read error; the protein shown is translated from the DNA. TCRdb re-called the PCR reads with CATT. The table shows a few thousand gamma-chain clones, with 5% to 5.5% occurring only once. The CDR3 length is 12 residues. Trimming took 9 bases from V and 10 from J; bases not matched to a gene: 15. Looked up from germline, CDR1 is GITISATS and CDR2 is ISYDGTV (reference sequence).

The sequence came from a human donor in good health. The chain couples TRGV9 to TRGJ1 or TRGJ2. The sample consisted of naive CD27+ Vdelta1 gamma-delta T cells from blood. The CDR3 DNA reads TGTGCCTTGAATCGGGGTGCTTCGAAGAAACTCTTT. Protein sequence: CALNRGASKKLF.